This note documents a single T cell receptor (beta chain) sequence. What it recognizes is unknown. The germline V gene has CDR1 SNHLY and CDR2 FYNNEI. With 7 bases removed from V and 6 bases from J, the gap between germline ends came to 16 bases. CDR3 size: 14 residues. Overlapping HIV-1 Gag 15-mer peptides at 0.85 to 1 ug per peptide per mL were used. CD40L/CD69 double-negative CD45RO-high memory CD4+ T cells were collected. The record originates from a study of persistence of HIV-infected CD4 T cells. Overall study context: Blood samples, up to roughly 200 mL, came from multiple time points, except two leukapheresis donors sampled once.

The immunoSEQ assay was version 4, run in survey mode. Profiling relied on immunoSEQ multiplex PCR, and the TCRdb table lists in-frame clones only, not all of them. Of 64,000 or so clones listed, 70% to 75% are singletons. This specimen consisted of CD4+ T cells sorted from PBMCs after approximately 19-hour stimulation, obtained from a patient who received antiretroviral therapy. J is TRBJ1-5 and V is TRBV2; a weak D match, TRBD1 (6 bases). The receptor was isolated from an adult man with HIV who was CMV-seropositive. The CDR3 nucleotides read TGTGCCAGCAAAGTGGGGGGGCAGGGTCAGCCCCAGCATTTT. This translates into CASKVGGQGQPQHF.